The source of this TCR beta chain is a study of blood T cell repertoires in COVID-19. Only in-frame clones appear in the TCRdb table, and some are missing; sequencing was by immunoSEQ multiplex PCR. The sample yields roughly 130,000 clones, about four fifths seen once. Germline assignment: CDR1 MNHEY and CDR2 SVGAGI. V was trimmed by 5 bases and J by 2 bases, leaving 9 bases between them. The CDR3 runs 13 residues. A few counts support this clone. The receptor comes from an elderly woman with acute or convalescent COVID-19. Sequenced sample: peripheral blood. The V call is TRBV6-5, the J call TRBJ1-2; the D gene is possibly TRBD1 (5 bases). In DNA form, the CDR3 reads TGTGCCAGCAGTCCCCCAGGGAACTATGGCTACACCTTC. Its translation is CASSPPGNYGYTF.